This is a list of T cell receptor beta chains from one sample in a study of shared clonotypes between healthy human individuals. The protocol was immunoSEQ multiplex PCR, while the TCRdb copy is restricted to in-frame clones and leaves out a portion. The sample carries approximately 320,000 clones, more than 75% recorded once. The sample was memory CD8+ T cells sorted from blood. The receptors come from a man between 18 and 29 years old in good health. The CDR3 runs from the conserved cysteine through the conserved F or W. The D gene is left open where the match is weak. Clone sizes are given selectively: once, few, many, or a class where the clone is expanded.

>TRBV27|TRBJ2-1|NA|once
CASSFGREQFF
TGTGCCAGCAGTTTTGGTCGTGAGCAGTTCTTC
>TRBV9|TRBJ2-5|NA|NA
CASSAFKSTTPKETQYF
TGTGCCAGCAGCGCCTTTAAATCGACTACCCCTAAAGAGACCCAGTACTTC
>TRBV30|TRBJ2-2|NA|NA
CAWSYAGNTGELFF
TGTGCCTGGAGTTATGCAGGGAACACCGGGGAGCTGTTTTTT
>TRBV18|TRBJ1-5|TRBD1|NA
CASSPTGGNQPQHF
TGTGCCAGCTCACCGACAGGGGGCAATCAGCCCCAGCATTTT
>TRBV4-1|TRBJ1-5|TRBD1|NA
CASSLHGGQGARQPQHF
TGCGCCAGCAGCCTCCATGGGGGGCAGGGGGCACGACAGCCCCAGCATTTT
>TRBV7-9|TRBJ2-7|NA|NA
CASSLALAYEQYF
TGTGCCAGCAGCTTAGCGTTGGCCTACGAGCAGTACTTC
>TRBV27|TRBJ2-7|NA|NA
CASSPLGTHEQYF
TGTGCCAGCAGTCCCCTCGGGACTCACGAGCAGTACTTC
>TRBV27|TRBJ1-2|TRBD1|NA
CASSYGTAANYGYTF
TGTGCCAGCAGCTACGGGACAGCAGCTAACTATGGCTACACCTTC
>TRBV30|TRBJ2-5|NA|NA
CAWRGTSVTQYF
TGTGCCTGGAGGGGAACCTCTGTGACCCAGTACTTC
>TRBV5-1|TRBJ2-3|TRBD2|NA
CASIPGLAGADTQYF
TGCGCCAGCATCCCGGGACTAGCGGGAGCAGATACGCAGTATTTT
>TRBV27|TRBJ1-2|TRBD1|NA
CASSSWTGGYGYTF
TGTGCCAGCAGTTCCTGGACAGGGGGCTATGGCTACACCTTC
>TRBV10-3|TRBJ2-7|TRBD1|NA
CAISEASGTGYPYEQYF
TGTGCCATCAGTGAGGCCTCCGGGACAGGGTATCCCTACGAGCAGTACTTC
>TRBV2|TRBJ1-1|TRBD1|NA
CASSMDRLNTEAFF
TGTGCCAGCAGTATGGACAGGTTGAACACTGAAGCTTTCTTT
>TRBV9|TRBJ2-3|NA|NA
CASSRTGAQVGTDTQYF
TGTGCCAGCAGCCGAACGGGAGCGCAGGTCGGCACAGATACGCAGTATTTT
>TRBV7-9|TRBJ1-6|NA|NA
CASSPVQDNSPLHF
TGTGCCAGCAGCCCCGTCCAGGATAATTCACCCCTCCACTTT
>TRBV7-6|TRBJ2-7|NA|few
CASSYSSSYEQYF
TGTGCCAGCAGCTACTCCAGCTCCTACGAGCAGTACTTC
>TRBV9|TRBJ1-1|NA|NA
CASSPRGGTEAFF
TGTGCCAGCAGCCCTAGAGGGGGCACTGAAGCTTTCTTT
>TRBV6-5|TRBJ2-1|TRBD2|NA
CASSYSGGPVYNEQFF
TGTGCCAGCAGTTACTCGGGAGGGCCGGTCTACAATGAGCAGTTCTTC
>TRBV14|TRBJ1-2|NA|NA
CASSSRVYGYTF
TGTGCCAGCAGCTCTCGGGTGTATGGCTACACCTTC
>TRBV5-4|TRBJ2-1|TRBD2|NA
CASSLSGVVNNEQFF
TGTGCCAGCAGCTTAAGCGGGGTCGTCAACAATGAGCAGTTCTTC
>TRBV5-6|TRBJ2-2|NA|NA
CASSLNGELFF
TGTGCCAGCAGCTTAAACGGGGAGCTGTTTTTT
>TRBV29-1|TRBJ1-1|TRBD1|once
CSVDTGAEDTEAFF
TGCAGCGTAGATACAGGGGCGGAGGACACTGAAGCTTTCTTT
>TRBV30|TRBJ2-7|NA|NA
CAWSVGQQAYEQYF
TGTGCCTGGAGTGTAGGGCAGCAGGCCTACGAGCAGTACTTC
>TRBV7-6|TRBJ1-2|NA|NA
CASSLSASYGYTF
TGTGCCAGCAGCTTAAGTGCCTCCTATGGCTACACCTTC
>TRBV13|TRBJ2-2|NA|NA
CASSPSFTGELFF
TGTGCCAGCAGCCCCAGTTTCACCGGGGAGCTGTTTTTT
>TRBV13|TRBJ2-1|NA|NA
CASSLDPELSYNEQFF
TGTGCCAGCAGCTTAGATCCTGAGCTCTCCTACAATGAGCAGTTCTTC
>TRBV4-3|TRBJ1-6|NA|NA
CASSQKWLSYNSPLHF
TGCGCCAGCAGCCAAAAGTGGCTCTCCTATAATTCACCCCTCCACTTT
>TRBV25-1|TRBJ1-1|NA|NA
CASNDNTEAFF
TGTGCCAGCAATGACAACACTGAAGCTTTCTTT
>TRBV29-1|TRBJ2-3|TRBD1|NA
CSVGQGTDTQYF
TGCAGCGTTGGACAGGGTACAGATACGCAGTATTTT
>TRBV18|TRBJ2-5|NA|once
CASSPPDLTQSWTQYF
TGTGCCAGCTCACCACCGGATTTGACTCAATCTTGGACCCAGTACTTC
>TRBV9|TRBJ1-6|NA|NA
CASSVGFHKNSPLHF
TGTGCCAGCAGCGTAGGTTTCCACAAGAATTCACCCCTCCACTTT